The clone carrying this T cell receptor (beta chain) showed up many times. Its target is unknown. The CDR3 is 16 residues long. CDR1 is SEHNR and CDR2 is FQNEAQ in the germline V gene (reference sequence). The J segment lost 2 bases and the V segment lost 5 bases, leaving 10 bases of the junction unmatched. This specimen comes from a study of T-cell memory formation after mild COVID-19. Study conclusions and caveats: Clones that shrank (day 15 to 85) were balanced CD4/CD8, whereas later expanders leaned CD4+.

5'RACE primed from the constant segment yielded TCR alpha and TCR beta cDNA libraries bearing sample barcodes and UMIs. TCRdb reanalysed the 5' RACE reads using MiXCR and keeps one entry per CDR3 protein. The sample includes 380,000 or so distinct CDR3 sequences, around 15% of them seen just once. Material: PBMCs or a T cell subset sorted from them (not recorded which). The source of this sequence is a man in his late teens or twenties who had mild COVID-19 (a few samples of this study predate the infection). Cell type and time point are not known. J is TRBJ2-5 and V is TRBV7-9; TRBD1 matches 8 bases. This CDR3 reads CASSPWTGQGQETQYF. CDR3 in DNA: TGTGCCAGCAGCCCCTGGACAGGGCAAGGACAAGAGACCCAGTACTTC. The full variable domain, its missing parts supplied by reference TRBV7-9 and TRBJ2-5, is DTGVSQNPRHKITKRGQNVTFRCDPISEHNRLYWYRQTLGQGPEFLTYFQNEAQLEKSRLLSDRFSAERPKGSFSTLEIQRTEQGDSAMYLCASSPWTGQGQETQYFGPGTRLLVL.